What follows is one T cell receptor beta chain and its context. Its specificity is unknown. A far larger clone differs by one base, so this is likely a read error. At the time of active disease, bone marrow was collected from every patient. The CDR3 sequence is 14 residues long. Trimming removed 2 bases from V and 4 bases from J, with 11 bases in between. Molecular barcoded adaptors covering alpha/delta and beta/gamma chains were used on roughly 400 ng RNA. Each CDR3 protein gets one entry after TCRdb re-called the reads with MiXCR. The top ten clones hold roughly 18% of a sample with 30,000 to 40,000 distinct CDR3 sequences, 14% of them seen once. These data are taken from a study of read filtering for tumor transcriptome and immune sequencing. The overall study: IR-seq gave about 4.05 to 11 million TCR reads per sample; RNA-seq gave roughly 80 to 1273. Study results and limitations: Dropping single-read clonotypes raised IR-seq and RNA-seq shared-clonotype correlation. In IR-seq, single-read clonotypes were roughly 80% of clonotypes but around 3.2% of reads.

Sequenced input: a population of CD138-negative cells sorted from bone marrow. The sequence was obtained from a donor aged 40 or older with multiple myeloma. V usage is TRBV12-3 or TRBV12-4 and J usage is TRBJ1-2; tentative D call: TRBD1 (6 bases). Written as DNA, the CDR3 is TGTGCCAGCAGTTTAACCAGGACAGCCTATGGCTACACCTTC. This sequence encodes CASSLTRTAYGYTF.